The present TCR beta chain was sequenced within a study of molecular identifiers for immune sequencing clone quantification. Study-wide results and caveats: In naive cells, clones above 20 RNA copies held under 1% of molecules, whereas in effector cells they held over 97%.

Listed TCR primers, together with previously described methods, were used for the bulk TCR libraries. TCRdb independently ran MiXCR on the PCR reads; one entry per CDR3 protein. This table holds 300,000 to 400,000 distinct CDR3 sequences, about a fifth found once. This clonotype was observed many times. Its antigen remains unidentified. Trimming took 0 bases from V and 0 from J, leaving 7 bases between them. The CDR3 is 14 residues long. Germline lookup yields CDR1 SGDLS and CDR2 YYNGEE. Specimen: naive CD8+ T cells from blood, with Jurkat cell RNA spiked in. Subset denoted: FACS-sorted CD8+CD4-CCR7+CD45RA+ naive T cells. This TCR was recovered from a human donor in good health. Some libraries in this study had Jurkat cell RNA spiked in. The chain employs TRBV9 and TRBJ2-7; D is perhaps TRBD2 (6 bases). The CDR3 region has the DNA TGTGCCAGCAGCGTAGGGGGGGACTCCTACGAGCAGTACTTC. This gives the protein CASSVGGDSYEQYF. The complete variable domain, with remaining parts taken from reference TRBV9 and TRBJ2-7, reads DSGVTQTPKHLITATGQRVTLRCSPRSGDLSVYWYQQSLDQGLQFLIQYYNGEERAKGNILERFSAQQFPDLHSELNLSSLELGDSALYFCASSVGGDSYEQYFGPGTRLTVT.